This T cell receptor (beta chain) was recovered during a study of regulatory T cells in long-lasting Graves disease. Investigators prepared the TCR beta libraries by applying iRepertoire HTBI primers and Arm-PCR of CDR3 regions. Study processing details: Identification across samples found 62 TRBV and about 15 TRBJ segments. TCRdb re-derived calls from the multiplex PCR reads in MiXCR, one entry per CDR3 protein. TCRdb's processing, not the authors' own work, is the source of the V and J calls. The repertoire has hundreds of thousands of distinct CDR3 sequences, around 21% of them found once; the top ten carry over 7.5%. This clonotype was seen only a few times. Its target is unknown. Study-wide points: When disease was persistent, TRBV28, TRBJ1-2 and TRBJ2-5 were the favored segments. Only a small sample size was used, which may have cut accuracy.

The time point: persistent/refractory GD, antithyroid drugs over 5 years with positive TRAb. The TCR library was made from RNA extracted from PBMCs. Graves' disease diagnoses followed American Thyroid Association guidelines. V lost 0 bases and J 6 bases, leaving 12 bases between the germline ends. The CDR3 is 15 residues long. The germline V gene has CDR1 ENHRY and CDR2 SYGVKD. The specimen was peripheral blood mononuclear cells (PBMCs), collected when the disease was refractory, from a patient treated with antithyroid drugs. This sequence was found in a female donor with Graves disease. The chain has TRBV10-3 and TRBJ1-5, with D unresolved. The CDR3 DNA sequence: TGTGCCATCAGTGAGTCTCGCCCGGGCGGTCAGCCCCAGCATTTT. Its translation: CAISESRPGGQPQHF.